The source of this T cell receptor (beta chain) is a study of blood T cell repertoires in COVID-19. Across the study: Samples taken during acute and convalescent COVID-19 were collected in the United States, Italy and Spain.

The table lists this clone with a few counts. The germline V gene has CDR1 SGHTA and CDR2 FQGNSA. V lost 0 bases and J 3 bases, leaving 6 bases between the germline ends. The CDR3 is 13 amino acids. Ages ranged from about 18 to 100 years, with residence in about 24 US areas. Participants classified as exposed had met a COVID-19 case within 2 weeks before study entry. Per the authors' pipeline: Estimation of nucleated cell counts relied on the amplification of reference gene primers. The assay was immunoSEQ multiplex PCR, and TCRdb's table has in-frame clones only and misses some. V, J and clone size were drawn from that table, and D and trimming were deduced from the DNA. Altogether 140,000 to 150,000 clones are present, approximately 90% being singletons, with the ten largest covering 4%.

The rearrangement links TRBV7-2 to TRBJ2-7; D perhaps matches TRBD2 (6 bases). The sequencing input was PBMCs or T cells enriched from blood (not recorded which). The clonotype comes from a woman aged 40 to 50 who had been exposed to COVID-19. Here the CDR3 DNA reads TGTGCCAGCAGCTTAGCGGGGGGCTACGAGCAGTACTTC. It translates to CASSLAGGYEQYF.